What follows are 18 T cell receptor beta chains derived from one specimen sequenced in a study of blood T cells in healthy people across ages. The authors ran a second PCR of 7 to 11 cycles using a sample-barcoded 5' primer and a J-beta primer mix. TCRdb re-called the 5' RACE reads with MiXCR, one entry per CDR3 protein. This table has 600,000 or so distinct CDR3 sequences, 20% to 25% appearing once. The sequencing input was blood. These TCRs come from a man aged 65-85 years in good health.

This clonotype was observed many times. The V gene is TRBV6-2 or TRBV6-3, the J gene TRBJ1-5; D gene unclear. Looked up from germline, CDR1 is MNHEY and CDR2 is SVGEGT. The CDR3 contains 16 residues. Trimming stripped 0 bases from V and 0 bases from J, with 9 bases between. The CDR3 DNA sequence: TGTGCCAGCAGTTACTCGAGCACTTATAGCAATCAGCCCCAGCATTTT. It is translated as CASSYSSTYSNQPQHF.

This clonotype came up a few times. This rearrangement joins TRBV11-1 to TRBJ2-2; TRBD2 aligns across 7 bases. V shed 0 bases and J 3 bases; nucleotides not matched to a gene: 1. This CDR3 is built from 15 residues. Germline values: CDR1 SGHAT, CDR2 FQDESV (reference sequence). For the CDR3, the DNA is TGTGCCAGCAGCTTAGCGGGAGGGTACACCGGGGAGCTGTTTTTT. Translation gives CASSLAGGYTGELFF.

The chain couples TRBV28 to TRBJ1-6, with D possibly matching TRBD1 (5 bases). The CDR3 runs to 15 residues. Germline V gene lookup returns CDR1 MDHEN and CDR2 SYDVKM. V was clipped by 4 bases and J by 15 bases, with 22 bases between them. CDR3 coding DNA: TGTGCCAGCAGTTCCGGACACCTACATGATTTATACCTCCACTTT. The encoded protein is CASSSGHLHDLYLHF. The full variable domain, completed using reference TRBV28 and TRBJ1-6, is DVKVTQSSRYLVKRTGEKVFLECVQDMDHENMFWYRQDPGLGLRLIYFSYDVKMKEKGDIPEGYSVSREKKERFSLILESASTNQTSMYLCASSSGHLHDLYLHFGNGTRLTVT.

V gene TRBV7-3 combines with J gene TRBJ2-1; 10 bases map to TRBD2. There are 15 residues in the CDR3. Germline loops: CDR1 SGHTA, CDR2 FQGTGA. After removal of 8 bases from V and 8 bases from J, the junction contained 12 bases not matched to a gene. This CDR3 reads CASSLTSGILDEQFF. CDR3 nucleotides: TGTGCCAGCTCTCTCACTAGCGGGATACTGGATGAGCAGTTCTTC.

This clonotype appeared a few times. The V and J genes are TRBV4-1 and TRBJ2-1, with 8 positions matching TRBD2. The CDR3 totals 14 residues. J lost 6 bases, V lost 8 bases, and 9 bases had no gene match. Germline-derived CDR1 and CDR2 are MGHRA and YSYEKL. In DNA form, the CDR3 reads TGCGCCAGCCAGCGGGAGCCGCTTAGCAATGAGCAGTTCTTC. Translating it yields CASQREPLSNEQFF.

This clonotype was seen a few times. It is likely a read error, because the conserved phenylalanine at the end of the CDR3 is missing. This rearrangement joins TRBV28 to TRBJ2-1; TRBD2 aligns across 9 bases. Per germline, CDR1 MDHEN and CDR2 SYDVKM. There are 15 residues in the CDR3. The junction had 13 bases not matched to a gene; V was cut back by 6 bases and J by 10 bases. As DNA, the CDR3 is TGTGCCAGCAGCTTAGGACTAGCGCCTCATGGGGAGCAGTTCCTC. Translated, it gives CASSLGLAPHGEQFL.

The chain links TRBV10-3 to TRBJ1-4; 7 nucleotides match TRBD1. Trimming removed 6 bases from V and 3 bases from J; junction bases left unmatched: 4. This CDR3 has 14 residues. Germline V gene lookup returns CDR1 ENHRY and CDR2 SYGVKD. CDR3 nucleotides: TGTGCCATCAGGCAGGGGGAGGCTAATGAAAAACTGTTTTTT. Protein product: CAIRQGEANEKLFF.

The chain recombines TRBV7-2 with TRBJ1-1; 8 bases are a match to TRBD1. The CDR3 extends over 14 amino acids. Trimming took 5 bases from V and 11 from J; bases not matched to a gene: 13. Germline lookup yields CDR1 SGHTA and CDR2 FQGNSA. This CDR3 is CASSPRTGQSWAFF. The CDR3 nucleotides read TGTGCCAGCAGCCCTAGGACAGGGCAATCTTGGGCTTTCTTT. Complete variable domain (other parts from reference TRBV7-2 and TRBJ1-1): GAGVSQSPSNKVTEKGKDVELRCDPISGHTALYWYRQSLGQGLEFLIYFQGNSAPDKSGLPSDRFSAERTGGSVSTLTIQRTQQEDSAVYLCASSPRTGQSWAFFGQGTRLTVV.

The gene calls are TRBV6-2 or TRBV6-3 and TRBJ2-2; no firm D call. Deletions cut 0 bases from V and 7 bases from J, with 6 bases between. The germline CDR1 and CDR2 sequences are MNHEY and SVGEGT. The CDR3 has 13 amino acids. DNA for the CDR3: TGTGCCAGCAGTTACTCTCGCCTCGGGGAGCTGTTTTTT. Translating it yields CASSYSRLGELFF.

As concerns this clonotype: Its ends do not fully match the called genes, so a read error is possible. J is TRBJ2-2 and V is TRBV5-1; tentatively, D is TRBD1 (6 bases). Germline CDR1 SGHRS, CDR2 YFSETQ. The CDR3 loop spans 14 amino acids. CDR3 sequence (DNA): TGCGCCAGCAGCGGACAGCCGAACACCGGGGAGCTGGTTTTT. Translated, it gives CASSGQPNTGELVF.

The chain links TRBV27 to TRBJ2-7; D may be TRBD1 or TRBD2 (6 bases each). The CDR3 contains 12 residues. Trimming removed 7 bases from V and 2 bases from J, with 9 bases in between. In germline, CDR1 is MNHEY, CDR2 SMNVEV (reference sequence). The CDR3 spells CASKGGTYEQYF. Written as DNA, the CDR3 is TGTGCCAGCAAGGGGGGCACCTACGAGCAGTACTTC.

The V and J genes are TRBV19 and TRBJ2-5, with D possibly matching TRBD1 (6 bases). Germline V gives CDR1 LNHDA, CDR2 SQIVND (reference sequence). The CDR3 runs to 13 residues. Trimming cost V 6 bases and J 5 bases, with 13 bases left between them. The CDR3, as DNA: TGTGCCAGTAGCACAGGGAGTAGGGAGACCCAGTACTTC. Translation gives CASSTGSRETQYF.

This clonotype was observed a few times. This chain connects TRBV2 to TRBJ1-5; D not certain. Germline V gene data show CDR1 as SNHLY and CDR2 as FYNNEI. V dropped 5 bases and J dropped 7 bases, with 12 bases sitting between them. CDR3 length: 13 residues. The CDR3 loop reads CASSRGVGQPQHF. CDR3 sequence (DNA): TGTGCCAGCAGTCGGGGAGTTGGACAGCCCCAGCATTTT.

The table lists this clonotype with a few counts. This rearrangement joins TRBV20-1 to TRBJ2-1; 9 bases match TRBD2. CDR1 and CDR2 from the germline V gene are DFQATT and SNEGSKA (reference sequence). The J segment lost 7 bases and the V segment lost 3 bases, leaving 4 bases of the junction unmatched. This CDR3 comprises 13 residues. CDR3: CSASLAGTNEQFF. CDR3 nucleotides: TGCAGTGCTAGTCTAGCGGGAACGAATGAGCAGTTCTTC.

As regards this clonotype: Mismatch with germline at one junction end may stem from a read error. The V gene is TRBV20-1, the J gene TRBJ2-5, with 14 positions matching TRBD2. The CDR3 runs to 16 residues. Germline V lookup: CDR1 DFQATT, CDR2 SNEGSKA (reference sequence). The CDR3 here is CSTGTSGSSSYNEQFF. The CDR3 bases are TGCAGTACGGGGACTAGCGGGAGTAGTTCCTACAATGAGCAGTTCTTT.

The V gene is TRBV6-2 or TRBV6-3, the J gene TRBJ2-1, with 8 bases lining up with TRBD2. The CDR3 is made up of 14 amino acids. From germline, CDR1 is MNHEY and CDR2 SVGEGT. V was pared by 5 bases and J by 6 bases, with 6 bases of the junction left unmatched. CDR3 DNA: TGTGCCAGCAGTATGTCCGGGACTAGCAATGAGCAGTTCTTC. Translation: CASSMSGTSNEQFF.

The chain links TRBV28 to TRBJ2-1, with 13 bases identical to TRBD2. The CDR3 has 18 amino acids. J lost 0 bases, V lost 3 bases, and 5 bases had no gene match. Per germline, CDR1 MDHEN and CDR2 SYDVKM. CDR3 protein: CASSFGLAGVPSYNEQFF. CDR3 sequence (DNA): TGTGCCAGCAGTTTCGGACTAGCGGGAGTTCCCTCCTACAATGAGCAGTTCTTC.

Only a few counts were recorded for this clonotype. The chain carries TRBV28 and TRBJ2-2; D is possibly TRBD2 (5 bases). CDR1 and CDR2 (germline): MDHEN, SYDVKM. Trimming left V 1 base short and J 8 bases short, with 14 bases between. This CDR3 spans 15 amino acids. CDR3 sequence: CASSLSSLGEGELFF. The CDR3 DNA sequence: TGTGCCAGCAGTTTATCTAGCTTAGGCGAGGGGGAGCTGTTTTTT.